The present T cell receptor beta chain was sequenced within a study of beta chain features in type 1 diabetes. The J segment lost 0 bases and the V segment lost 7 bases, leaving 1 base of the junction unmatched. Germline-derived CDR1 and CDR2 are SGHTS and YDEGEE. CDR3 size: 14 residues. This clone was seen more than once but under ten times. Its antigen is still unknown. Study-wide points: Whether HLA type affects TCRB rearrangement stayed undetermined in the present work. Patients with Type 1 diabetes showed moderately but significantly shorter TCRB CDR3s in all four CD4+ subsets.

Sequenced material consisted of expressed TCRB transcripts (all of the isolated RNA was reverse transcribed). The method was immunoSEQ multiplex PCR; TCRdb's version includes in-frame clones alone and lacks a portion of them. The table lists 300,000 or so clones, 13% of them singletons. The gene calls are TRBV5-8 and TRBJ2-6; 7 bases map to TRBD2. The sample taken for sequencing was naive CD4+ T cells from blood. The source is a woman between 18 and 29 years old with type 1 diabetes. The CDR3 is CASWGGSGANVLTF. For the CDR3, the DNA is TGTGCCAGCTGGGGGGGCTCTGGGGCCAACGTCCTGACTTTC.